A single sample gave rise to the 12 T cell receptor beta chains below, sequenced in a study of T-cell memory formation after mild COVID-19. TCRdb recomputed calls from the 5' RACE reads with MiXCR, one row per CDR3 protein. The profile covers hundreds of thousands of distinct CDR3 sequences, with roughly 22% appearing a single time and roughly 8.3% taken by the ten largest. Sample: PBMCs or a T cell subset sorted from them (not recorded which). The receptors come from an adult woman who had mild COVID-19 (a few samples of this study predate the infection). Cell type and time point are not known.

The chain has TRBV12-3 or TRBV12-4 and TRBJ1-5; 10 nucleotides line up with TRBD1. V shed 3 bases, J shed 6 bases, and the junction held 11 bases outside the gene matches. CDR3 length equals 17 residues. CDR3 amino acids: CASSFKYRDRGSQPQHF. Written as DNA, the CDR3 is TGTGCCAGCAGTTTTAAATACCGGGACAGGGGAAGTCAGCCCCAGCATTTT.

This clonotype was seen many times. The chain recombines TRBV5-4 with TRBJ1-5; D gene unclear. Germline V gene lookup returns CDR1 SGHNT and CDR2 YYREEE (reference sequence). V was pared by 2 bases and J by 4 bases, with 7 bases between. The CDR3 loop spans 13 amino acids. The CDR3, as DNA: TGTGCCAGCAGCTTAACACCTAATCAGCCCCAGCATTTT. Its protein product is CASSLTPNQPQHF.

Only a few counts were recorded for this clonotype. The chain carries TRBV24-1 and TRBJ2-3; 9 bases fit TRBD1. The CDR3 loop spans 17 amino acids. Germline V lookup: CDR1 KGHDR, CDR2 SFDVKD. V lost 3 bases, J lost 1 base, and 7 bases stayed unmatched. The CDR3 sequence: CATSDERTGARTDTQYF. In nucleotides, the CDR3 is TGTGCCACCAGTGATGAAAGGACAGGGGCGCGCACAGATACGCAGTATTTT.

CDR3 sequence: CASSRLGDTQYF. The CDR3 coding sequence is TGTGCCAGCTCCCGACTGGGGGATACGCAGTATTTT. The V gene is TRBV18, the J gene TRBJ2-3; no firm D call. Germline values: CDR1 KGHSH, CDR2 LQKENI. The CDR3 has 12 amino acids. Trimming took 6 bases from V and 6 from J, leaving 10 bases between them.

This clonotype has more than one count but fewer than ten. This chain uses TRBV5-4 with TRBJ2-7, with 9 positions matching TRBD1. Germline loops: CDR1 SGHNT, CDR2 YYREEE (reference sequence). The V gene end was trimmed by 3 bases and the J gene end by 5 bases; junction bases not matched to a gene: 6. The CDR3 sequence is 14 residues long. CDR3 residues: CASSYRDRENEQYF. In DNA form, the CDR3 reads TGTGCCAGCAGCTATCGGGACAGGGAGAACGAGCAGTACTTC.

The J gene is TRBJ2-1, the V gene TRBV20-1; D is undetermined. CDR1 and CDR2 (germline): DFQATT, SNEGSKA (reference sequence). The ends were cut back, 6 bases at V and 0 bases at J, with 12 bases in the middle. The CDR3 is 14 amino acids. The CDR3 coding sequence is TGCAGTGCACGACCTGGGTCCTCCTACAATGAGCAGTTCTTC. Translating it yields CSARPGSSYNEQFF.

This clonotype was picked up a small number of times. The V call is TRBV13, the J call TRBJ1-1; tentatively, D is TRBD1 (6 bases). The CDR3 is made up of 15 amino acids. V shed 5 bases and J shed 3 bases, with 16 bases lying between them. CDR1 and CDR2 (germline): PRHDT, FYEKMQ (reference sequence). The CDR3 nucleotides read TGTGCCAGCAGCCCCCGGACAGATGGTTACACTGAAGCTTTCTTT. This codes for CASSPRTDGYTEAFF. Full variable domain (remainder filled in from reference TRBV13 and TRBJ1-1): AAGVIQSPRHLIKEKRETATLKCYPIPRHDTVYWYQQGPGQDPQFLISFYEKMQSDKGSIPDRFSAQQFSDYHSELNMSSLELGDSALYFCASSPRTDGYTEAFFGQGTRLTVV.

This clonotype turned up a few times. The chain joins TRBV29-1 to TRBJ2-3, with D unclear. The ends were cut back, 3 bases at V and 0 bases at J, with 10 bases in the middle. The CDR3 is 14 amino acids. Germline V gives CDR1 SQVTM, CDR2 ANQGSEA. CDR3 DNA sequence: TGCAGCGTTGAGAGTTACATTAGCACAGATACGCAGTATTTT. It yields the protein CSVESYISTDTQYF.

The rearrangement uses TRBV5-1 and TRBJ1-4; possible D gene TRBD1, 5 bases. V lost 4 bases and J lost 8, with 12 bases in between. CDR1 and CDR2 from the germline V gene are SGHRS and YFSETQ. CDR3 size: 13 residues. The CDR3 here is CASSDGASEKLFF. The CDR3 DNA reads as TGCGCCAGCAGCGATGGGGCTAGCGAAAAACTGTTTTTT.

This sequence joins TRBV29-1 and TRBJ2-7, with D uncertain. Germline values: CDR1 SQVTM, CDR2 ANQGSEA. Deletions cut 4 bases from V and 3 bases from J, with 7 bases between. This CDR3 is 11 amino acids long. CDR3 sequence (DNA): TGCAGCGTTGCCAACTACTACGAGCAGTACTTC. This translates into CSVANYYEQYF.

This rearrangement joins TRBV24-1 to TRBJ2-7; perhaps D is TRBD1 or TRBD2 (5 bases each). Germline values: CDR1 KGHDR, CDR2 SFDVKD. This CDR3 is 13 amino acids long. Trimming took 7 bases from V and 0 from J, leaving 9 bases between them. DNA of the CDR3: TGTGCCACCAGAAGAGGGGCCTCCTACGAGCAGTACTTC. It specifies CATRRGASYEQYF.

This clonotype was observed a handful of times. The chain employs TRBV6-5 and TRBJ2-7, with TRBD1 as a possible D gene (5 bases). The germline V gene encodes CDR1 MNHEY and CDR2 SVGAGI. This CDR3 comprises 13 residues. The V and J ends lost 6 bases and 1 base respectively, with 10 bases between them. Here the CDR3 reads CASSYRTSYEQYF. CDR3 coding DNA: TGTGCCAGCAGCTATCGGACATCCTACGAGCAGTACTTC.